This record looks at one T cell receptor beta chain sequence and its context. Only in-frame clones appear in the TCRdb table, and some are missing; sequencing was by immunoSEQ multiplex PCR. Of about 420,000 clones listed, around 89% are singletons. This sample is drawn from a study of Ad26.COV2.S vaccination and SARS-CoV-2 variants. Overall study context: Among those in the COV1001 Ad26.COV2.S trial arm was the donor. Once, or twice with 56 days between doses, Ad26.COV2.S was given intramuscularly.

The CDR3 sequence is 14 residues long. V lost 8 bases, J lost 1 base, and 2 bases stayed unmatched. Germline lookup yields CDR1 MNHEY and CDR2 SVGAGI. Sample treatment: approximately 18 received Ad26.COV2.S at low or high dose, single or two shots; 5 received placebo; per-sample allocation not given. Collection of samples fell on day 63 after the first vaccine or placebo injection. In Boston, an adult donor aged 18-55 years took part. Material: peripheral blood, obtained in a trial of Ad26.COV2.S vaccine versus placebo. The rearrangement joins TRBV6-5 to TRBJ2-2; 9 nucleotides line up with TRBD2. The TCR sequence derives from a person aged 18-65 years who received the Ad26.COV2.S COVID-19 vaccine or a placebo. CDR3 region: CASGLAKNTGELFF. The CDR3 coding sequence is TGTGCCAGCGGACTAGCGAAGAACACCGGGGAGCTGTTTTTT.